This TCR beta chain was captured by sequencing in a study of beta chain features in type 1 diabetes. Expressed TCRB transcripts were sequenced, since all the RNA that had been isolated was reverse transcribed. Data came from immunoSEQ multiplex PCR; TCRdb stores just in-frame clones and leaves some out. Here the sample spans roughly 220,000 clones, under 20% being singletons. Comment on this clone: The antigen is not known.

Study-wide results and caveats: TCRB CDR3s were moderately but significantly shorter in Type 1 diabetes patients in all four CD4+ subsets.

CDR3 size: 14 residues. V was trimmed by 3 bases and J by 4 bases, leaving 12 bases between them. The germline V gene has CDR1 MDHEN and CDR2 SYDVKM. On average, the one heparinised blood draw given by each donor was approximately 100 mL. Purity exceeding 95% was reached by all sorted populations. The clonotype originates from a man aged 25 to 45 with type 1 diabetes. Sequencing was done on a sample of naive CD4+ T cells from blood. The chain recombines TRBV28 with TRBJ1-1; no firm D call. The CDR3 sequence: CASSFYMGITEAFF. CDR3 DNA sequence: TGTGCCAGCAGTTTTTATATGGGAATCACTGAAGCTTTCTTT.